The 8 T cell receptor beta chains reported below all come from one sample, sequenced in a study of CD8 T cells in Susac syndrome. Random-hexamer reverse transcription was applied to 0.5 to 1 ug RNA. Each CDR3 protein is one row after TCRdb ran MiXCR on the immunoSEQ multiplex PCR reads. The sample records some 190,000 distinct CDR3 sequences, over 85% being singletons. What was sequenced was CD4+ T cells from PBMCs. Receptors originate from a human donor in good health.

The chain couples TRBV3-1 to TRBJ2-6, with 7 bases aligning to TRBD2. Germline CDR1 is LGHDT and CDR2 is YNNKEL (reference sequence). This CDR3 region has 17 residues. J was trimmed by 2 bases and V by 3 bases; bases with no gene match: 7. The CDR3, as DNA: TGTGCCAGCAGCCAGGATTGGGGGACTACTGGGGCCAACGTCCTGACTTTC. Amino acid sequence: CASSQDWGTTGANVLTF.

The DNA of the CDR3 is TGCAGTGCTGGACACTCAGGGATTGGGGCCAACGTCCTGACTTTC. This translates into CSAGHSGIGANVLTF. The J gene is TRBJ2-6, the V gene TRBV20-1; D perhaps matches TRBD1 (5 bases). CDR1 DFQATT and CDR2 SNEGSKA come from the germline V gene (reference sequence). The V and J ends lost 5 bases and 3 bases respectively, with 14 bases between them. There are 15 residues in the CDR3.

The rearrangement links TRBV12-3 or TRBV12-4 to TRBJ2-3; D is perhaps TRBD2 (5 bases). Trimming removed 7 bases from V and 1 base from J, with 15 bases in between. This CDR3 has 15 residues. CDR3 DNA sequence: TGTGCCAGCACCCTATCTGGGAGCGGCACAGATACGCAGTATTTT. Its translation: CASTLSGSGTDTQYF.

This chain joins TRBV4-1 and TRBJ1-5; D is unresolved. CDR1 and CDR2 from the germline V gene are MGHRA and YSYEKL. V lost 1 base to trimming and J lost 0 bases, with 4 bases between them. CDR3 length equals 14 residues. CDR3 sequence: CASSQVNSNQPQHF. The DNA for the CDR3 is TGCGCCAGCAGCCAAGTGAATAGCAATCAGCCCCAGCATTTT.

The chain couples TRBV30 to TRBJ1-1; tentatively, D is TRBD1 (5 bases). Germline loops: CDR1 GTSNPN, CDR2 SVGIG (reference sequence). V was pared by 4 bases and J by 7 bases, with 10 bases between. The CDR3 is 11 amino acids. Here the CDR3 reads CAWTTAREAFF. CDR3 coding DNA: TGTGCCTGGACGACAGCCCGTGAAGCTTTCTTT.

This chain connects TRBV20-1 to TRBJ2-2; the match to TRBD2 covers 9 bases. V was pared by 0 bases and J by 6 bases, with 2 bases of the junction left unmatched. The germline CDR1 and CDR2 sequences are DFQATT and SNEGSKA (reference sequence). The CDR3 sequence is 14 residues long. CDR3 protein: CSAREGLAPGELFF. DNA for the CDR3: TGCAGTGCTAGAGAAGGACTAGCGCCCGGGGAGCTGTTTTTT.

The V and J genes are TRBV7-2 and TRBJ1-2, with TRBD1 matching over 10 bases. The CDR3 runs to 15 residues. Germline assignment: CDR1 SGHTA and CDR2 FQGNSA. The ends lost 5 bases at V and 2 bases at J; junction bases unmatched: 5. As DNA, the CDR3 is TGTGCCAGCAGCCGAGACAGGGGGCTGAACTATGGCTACACCTTC. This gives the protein CASSRDRGLNYGYTF.

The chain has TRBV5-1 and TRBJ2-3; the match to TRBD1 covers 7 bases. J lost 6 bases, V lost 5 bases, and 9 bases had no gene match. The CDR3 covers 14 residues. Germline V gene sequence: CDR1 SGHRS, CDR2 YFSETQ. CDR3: CASSQGTAEDTQYF. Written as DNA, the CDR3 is TGCGCCAGCAGTCAAGGGACAGCAGAGGATACGCAGTATTTT. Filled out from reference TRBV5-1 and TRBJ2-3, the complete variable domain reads KAGVTQTPRYLIKTRGQQVTLSCSPISGHRSVSWYQQTPGQGLQFLFEYFSETQRNKGNFPGRFSGRQFSNSRSEMNVSTLELGDSALYLCASSQGTAEDTQYFGPGTRLTVL.